These 20 T cell receptor beta chains originate from one sample sequenced in a study of blood T cells in healthy people across ages. Primed by a sample-barcoded 5' primer and a J-beta primer mix, a second PCR proceeded for 7 to 11 cycles. A single record per CDR3 protein comes from TCRdb applying MiXCR to the 5' RACE reads. The data hold 1.6 million or so distinct CDR3 sequences, with about 31% observed a single time. Specimen: blood. The source of these receptors is a woman aged 25 to 39 in good health.

The chain has TRBV20-1 and TRBJ2-5; a possible D gene is TRBD1 (5 bases). The CDR3 extends over 14 amino acids. The germline V gene has CDR1 DFQATT and CDR2 SNEGSKA (reference sequence). The V and J ends lost 0 bases and 5 bases respectively, with 13 bases between them. Written as DNA, the CDR3 is TGCAGTGCTAGAGATGCGGCAGGGTTGGAGACCCAGTACTTC. Protein sequence: CSARDAAGLETQYF.

This clonotype was found many times. The CDR3 spells CSASAPGINEQYF. In DNA, the CDR3 is TGCAGTGCTAGTGCCCCGGGGATCAACGAGCAGTACTTC. This chain links TRBV20-1 with TRBJ2-7, with a possible D match to TRBD2 (5 bases). Per the germline V gene, CDR1 is DFQATT and CDR2 is SNEGSKA (reference sequence). The CDR3 covers 13 residues. Trimming cost V 3 bases and J 5 bases, with 14 bases left between them.

The table lists this clonotype with a few counts. The chain has TRBV5-1 and TRBJ2-6; 9 bases fit TRBD1. Germline values: CDR1 SGHRS, CDR2 YFSETQ. The trim removed 2 bases at V and 2 bases at J, leaving 11 bases unmatched. The CDR3 sequence is 19 residues long. This CDR3 is CASSFFSGTGKTGANVLTF. CDR3 nucleotide sequence: TGCGCCAGCAGCTTTTTCTCCGGGACAGGGAAGACTGGGGCCAACGTCCTGACTTTC.

Concerning this clonotype itself: The junction departs from germline at one end; a sequencing error may be responsible. This sequence joins TRBV14 and TRBJ2-3, with D possibly TRBD2 on 5 matching bases. The germline CDR1 and CDR2 sequences are SGHDN and FVKESK. There are 13 residues in the CDR3. DNA of the CDR3: TGTGTCAGCAGCTCTTTGGGCGGGGATACGCAGTATTTT. The encoded protein is CVSSSLGGDTQYF.

About this clonotype: Lacking the conserved final phenylalanine or tryptophan, this CDR3 likely reflects a read error. This chain links TRBV29-1 with TRBJ2-3; D is unresolved. The CDR3 is 11 residues long. Germline V gene data show CDR1 as SQVTM and CDR2 as ANQGSEA. DNA for the CDR3: TGCGCGATTTCTAGCACAGATACGCAGTATGTT. Its protein product is CAISSTDTQYV.

Regarding this clonotype: The CDR3 end shows no conserved phenylalanine or tryptophan, and so a read error is likely. The rearrangement uses TRBV29-1 and TRBJ2-5, with a tentative D call TRBD1 (6 bases). The DNA matches TRBJ2-7 better at its end, which makes the J call doubtful. The CDR3 extends over 16 amino acids. Germline V CDR1 and CDR2: SQVTM, ANQGSEA. The CDR3 DNA reads as TGCAGCGTTGAAGTTGGATGGGGGCGGAGCTCCTACGAGCAGTACTTG. It is translated as CSVEVGWGRSSYEQYL.

With regard to this clonotype: A much larger clonotype is one base distant, so this may be a read error. The chain joins TRBV11-1 to TRBJ2-1, with 7 bases matching TRBD2. This CDR3 has 14 residues. Looked up from germline, CDR1 is SGHAT and CDR2 is FQDESV (reference sequence). CDR3 sequence (DNA): TGTGCCAGCAGCACAGGACTAGGTGACAATGAGCGGTTCTTC. This gives the protein CASSTGLGDNERFF. Based on the CDR3 plus reference TRBV11-1 and TRBJ2-1, the full variable domain is EAEVAQSPRYKITEKSQAVAFWCDPISGHATLYWYRQILGQGPELLVQFQDESVVDDSQLPKDRFSAERLKGVDSTLKIQPAELGDSAMYLCASSTGLGDNERFFGPGTRLTVL.

This clonotype has a count of ten or more. The CDR3 DNA sequence: TGTGCCAGCAGCCAAGATCGACTAGCGGGAGACAATGAGCAGTTCTTC. Translated: CASSQDRLAGDNEQFF. The chain is built from TRBV3-1 and TRBJ2-1; 12 positions match TRBD2. The ends lost 0 bases at V and 5 bases at J; junction bases unmatched: 2. From germline, CDR1 is LGHDT and CDR2 YNNKEL (reference sequence). CDR3 length: 16 residues.

With regard to this clonotype: A much larger clone differs from this one at a single base, so this may be a read error. The chain is built from TRBV29-1 and TRBJ2-6; a weak D match, TRBD2 (7 bases). Per the germline V gene, CDR1 is SQVTM and CDR2 is ANQGSEA. The CDR3 is made up of 13 amino acids. The CDR3 here is CSVEAGGANALTF. CDR3 DNA sequence: TGCAGCGTTGAAGCTGGGGGGGCCAACGCCCTGACTTTC.

V and J are TRBV27 and TRBJ2-7; 11 nucleotides align to TRBD1. Germline V lookup: CDR1 MNHEY, CDR2 SMNVEV (reference sequence). V was clipped by 5 bases and J by 6 bases; unmatched bases: 9. The CDR3 covers 15 residues. CDR3 sequence reads: CASSLKGQGVGEQYF. The CDR3 region has the DNA TGTGCCAGCAGTCTCAAGGGACAGGGGGTTGGCGAGCAGTACTTC.

J is TRBJ2-5 and V is TRBV20-1, with 9 bases that match TRBD2. The J call may be mistaken, given a closer DNA end match to TRBJ2-7. CDR1 is DFQATT, CDR2 SNEGSKA, per germline (reference sequence). The length of the CDR3 is 15 residues. In nucleotides, the CDR3 is TGCAGTGCTAGTGGGGCGGGGGGGACCCCCTACGAGCAGTACTTC. It specifies CSASGAGGTPYEQYF.

Turning to this clonotype: One end of the junction is discordant with germline, which a read error may explain. This chain joins TRBV5-1 and TRBJ2-1; the match to TRBD1 covers 11 bases. The germline V gene encodes CDR1 SGHRS and CDR2 YFSETQ. The CDR3 length is 15 residues. In DNA form, the CDR3 reads TGCACCAGCAGCTGGACAGGGGGCGGATACAATGAGCAGTTCTTC. Its translation is CTSSWTGGGYNEQFF.

This clonotype was counted a few times. The V and J genes are TRBV5-6 and TRBJ2-7; possibly TRBD2 for D (7 bases). Germline CDR1 and CDR2: SGHDT and YYEEEE. There are 14 residues in the CDR3. V lost 2 bases, J lost 5 bases, and 14 bases lay in between. CDR3 nucleotide sequence: TGTGCCAGCAGCTTTCTCACAGGGACTAACGAGCAGTACTTC. Translation gives CASSFLTGTNEQYF.

The CDR3 loop reads CASSIVRTSYEQYF. CDR3 DNA: TGTGCCAGTAGTATAGTACGGACTTCCTACGAGCAGTACTTC. V gene TRBV19 combines with J gene TRBJ2-7; tentative D call: TRBD2 (5 bases). The CDR3 totals 14 residues. Germline assignment: CDR1 LNHDA and CDR2 SQIVND (reference sequence). V dropped 1 base and J dropped 1 base, with 8 bases sitting between them.

This rearrangement joins TRBV9 to TRBJ2-3, with D perhaps being TRBD1 or TRBD2 (5 bases each). Germline CDR1 and CDR2: SGDLS and YYNGEE. V was cut by 2 bases and J by 2 bases, with 9 bases left in between. CDR3 length: 14 residues. This CDR3 reads CASSVRGVTDTQYF. For the CDR3, the DNA is TGTGCCAGCAGCGTCCGGGGCGTCACAGATACGCAGTATTTT. Supplemented by reference TRBV9 and TRBJ2-3, the full variable domain reads DSGVTQTPKHLITATGQRVTLRCSPRSGDLSVYWYQQSLDQGLQFLIQYYNGEERAKGNILERFSAQQFPDLHSELNLSSLELGDSALYFCASSVRGVTDTQYFGPGTRLTVL.

CDR3: CSARDDTQRGYTF. As DNA, the CDR3 is TGCAGTGCTAGAGATGACACCCAGCGGGGCTACACCTTC. The chain is built from TRBV20-1 and TRBJ1-2; the D is unclear. Trimming removed 0 bases from V and 8 bases from J, with 13 bases in between. From germline, CDR1 is DFQATT and CDR2 SNEGSKA (reference sequence). This CDR3 region has 13 residues.

This clonotype has ten or more counts. This chain connects TRBV6-4 to TRBJ1-5; D is unresolved. V was shortened by 6 bases and J by 10 bases, with 28 bases between the two germline ends. Germline assignment: CDR1 MRHNA and CDR2 SNTAGT. The CDR3 is made up of 17 amino acids. The CDR3 DNA is TGTGCCAGCAGCCGCTCCGCCTCGGCGGTATCGGTGAAACCCCAGCATTTT. Its protein product is CASSRSASAVSVKPQHF.

The V and J genes are TRBV7-3 and TRBJ2-2; 7 bases map to TRBD1. Per the germline V gene, CDR1 is SGHTA and CDR2 is FQGTGA. Trimming at V came to 5 bases and at J to 5 bases, leaving 2 bases not matched to a gene. This CDR3 contains 13 residues. CDR3 DNA: TGTGCCAGCAGCACAGGGGTGACCGGGGAGCTGTTTTTT. Translation: CASSTGVTGELFF.

J is TRBJ2-1 and V is TRBV6-4; 11 nucleotides align to TRBD2. CDR1 and CDR2 (germline): MRHNA, SNTAGT. This CDR3 has 17 residues. V shed 6 bases and J 4 bases; nucleotides not matched to a gene: 11. This chain's CDR3 is CASREPPGLAVYNEQFF. CDR3 in DNA: TGTGCCAGCAGGGAGCCACCGGGACTAGCGGTTTACAATGAGCAGTTCTTC.

At least ten counts were recorded for this clonotype. The chain links TRBV20-1 to TRBJ1-5; 8 bases are a match to TRBD1. Germline V gene sequence: CDR1 DFQATT, CDR2 SNEGSKA (reference sequence). The V segment lost 3 bases and the J segment 2 bases; nucleotides outside the gene matches: 3. The CDR3 is made up of 14 amino acids. The CDR3 DNA sequence: TGCAGTGCTAGTCAGGGGGCAGGCAATCAGCCCCAGCATTTT. Residues: CSASQGAGNQPQHF.